A selection of T cell receptor beta chains follows, all from one sample in a study of blood T cell repertoires in COVID-19. Produced via immunoSEQ multiplex PCR; TCRdb's table is partial and in-frame only. The sample contains 150,000 to 200,000 clones, about nine tenths of which appear only once. The sequencing input was peripheral blood. The receptors derive from a man in his late teens or twenties who had recovered from COVID-19. Each CDR3 is given with its conserved first and last residue. A D gene is named only where the DNA matches it firmly. Only part of the rows carry a size: once, few, many, or a class if the clone is expanded.

.,TRBJ2-3,TRBD2,TRBV10-2,CASSDSGRGDTQYF,TGCGCCAGCAGCGATAGCGGGAGGGGTGATACGCAGTATTTT
.,TRBJ1-4,.,TRBV4-3,CASSQDPYGGEKLFF,TGCGCCAGCAGCCAAGATCCCTACGGGGGGGAAAAACTGTTTTTT
.,TRBJ1-5,.,TRBV6-2/TRBV6-3,CASSYSSELPQHF,TGTGCCAGCAGTTACTCGAGTGAGCTGCCCCAGCATTTT
.,TRBJ2-6,TRBD2,TRBV2,CASSTRLAPVDPGANVLTF,TGTGCCAGCAGTACTAGACTAGCGCCGGTCGATCCTGGGGCCAACGTCCTGACTTTC
once,TRBJ1-1,.,TRBV9,CASSVDPTTGNTEAFF,TGTGCCAGCAGCGTAGACCCCACGACAGGGAACACTGAAGCTTTCTTT
few,TRBJ1-6,TRBD1,TRBV3-1/TRBV3-2,CASSQWGTDNSPLHF,TGTGCCAGCAGCCAATGGGGGACAGATAATTCACCCCTCCACTTT
.,TRBJ2-3,TRBD1,TRBV7-9,CASAPAGGADTQYF,TGTGCCAGCGCCCCCGCAGGGGGCGCAGATACGCAGTATTTT
.,TRBJ1-6,.,TRBV3-1/TRBV3-2,CASSPQLEGAGSRSLHF,TGTGCCAGCAGCCCCCAGTTGGAGGGAGCAGGTAGTAGGTCCCTCCACTTT
.,TRBJ2-7,TRBD1,TRBV6-6,CASSLSGQHYEQYF,TGTGCCAGCAGTCTCTCGGGACAGCACTACGAGCAGTACTTC
.,TRBJ1-2,.,TRBV20-1,CSASGDNFNYGYTF,TGCAGTGCTAGTGGGGACAATTTTAACTATGGCTACACCTTC
.,TRBJ1-4,TRBD1,TRBV6-6,CASRRGQGASEKLFF,TGTGCCAGCAGACGGGGACAGGGGGCGTCTGAAAAACTGTTTTTT
.,TRBJ2-7,.,TRBV28,CASSLLFARAYEQYF,TGTGCCAGCAGTTTATTGTTTGCGCGGGCCTACGAGCAGTACTTC
.,TRBJ1-2,TRBD1,TRBV9,CASSVAGTGGYGYTF,TGTGCCAGCAGCGTAGCCGGGACAGGAGGCTATGGCTACACCTTC
.,TRBJ2-5,TRBD1,TRBV28,CASSRGDRDQETQYF,TGTGCCAGCAGCCGGGGGGACAGGGATCAAGAGACCCAGTACTTC
.,TRBJ1-2,TRBD1,TRBV6-5,CASSRGDRGAKGYTF,TGTGCCAGCAGCCGTGGGGACAGGGGCGCGAAGGGCTACACCTTC
.,TRBJ2-7,TRBD1,TRBV11-2,CASSPYGQGNYEQYF,TGTGCCAGCAGCCCATATGGACAGGGAAACTACGAGCAGTACTTC
.,TRBJ1-6,.,TRBV9,CASSVEADSPLHF,TGTGCCAGCAGCGTAGAAGCGGATTCACCCCTCCACTTT
.,TRBJ2-7,.,TRBV27,CASSSPRVPTYEQYF,TGTGCCAGCAGTTCCCCCCGGGTCCCAACCTACGAGCAGTACTTC
.,TRBJ2-1,.,TRBV28,CASSLRQGNNEQFF,TGTGCCAGCAGTTTACGTCAGGGGAATAATGAGCAGTTCTTC
.,TRBJ2-2,.,TRBV24-1,CATAGPEWTGELFF,TGTGCCACCGCGGGCCCCGAGTGGACCGGGGAGCTGTTTTTT
.,TRBJ1-1,TRBD1,TRBV7-9,CASSLRTGVNTEAFF,TGTGCCAGCAGCTTACGGACAGGGGTGAACACTGAAGCTTTCTTT
.,TRBJ2-7,TRBD2,TRBV3-1/TRBV3-2,CASSLLAGAWEQYF,TGTGCCAGCAGCCTGCTAGCGGGAGCGTGGGAGCAGTACTTC
once,TRBJ2-3,.,TRBV5-1,CASQGTNTDTQYF,TGCGCCAGTCAGGGGACTAACACAGATACGCAGTATTTT
.,TRBJ2-1,.,TRBV7-9,CASSFTRNEQFF,TGTGCCAGCAGCTTTACTAGGAATGAGCAGTTCTTC
.,TRBJ2-5,TRBD2,TRBV10-3,CAISPLAAQETQYF,TGTGCCATCAGTCCTCTAGCGGCCCAAGAGACCCAGTACTTC
.,TRBJ2-5,.,TRBV7-2,CASSTYLRETQYF,TGTGCCAGCAGCACCTACCTTCGGGAGACCCAGTACTTC
once,TRBJ1-6,.,TRBV6-6,CASSYTGHPSNSPLHF,TGTGCCAGCAGTTACACGGGACACCCGTCGAATTCACCCCTCCACTTT
.,TRBJ2-1,TRBD2,TRBV9,CASSVAPSGRKDNEQFF,TGTGCCAGCAGCGTAGCCCCTAGCGGGAGGAAGGACAATGAGCAGTTCTTC
.,TRBJ2-2,.,TRBV5-5,CATQTASSAGELFF,TGTGCAACCCAGACAGCCAGTTCCGCCGGGGAGCTGTTTTTT
.,TRBJ2-1,.,TRBV5-6,CASSLGGPLYNEQFF,TGTGCCAGCAGCTTGGGGGGCCCTCTCTACAATGAGCAGTTCTTC
.,TRBJ1-1,.,TRBV30,CASQADTEAFF,TGTGCCTCCCAGGCCGACACTGAAGCTTTCTTT
.,TRBJ1-4,TRBD1,TRBV5-1,CASSRDRGTANEKLFF,TGCGCCAGCAGTCGGGACAGGGGGACGGCTAATGAAAAACTGTTTTTT
.,TRBJ1-5,TRBD1,TRBV7-2,CASSLGQNQPQHF,TGTGCCAGCAGCCTGGGACAGAATCAGCCCCAGCATTTT
.,TRBJ2-2,TRBD2,TRBV27,CAAGGGELFF,TGTGCCGCGGGGGGCGGGGAGCTGTTTTTT
.,TRBJ1-4,.,TRBV25-1,CASSDYRAGTNEKLFF,TGTGCCAGCAGTGATTATAGGGCAGGGACTAATGAAAAACTGTTTTTT
.,TRBJ1-2,TRBD1,TRBV2,CASRTGNRNYGYTF,TGTGCCAGCAGGACAGGGAATAGGAACTATGGCTACACCTTC
.,TRBJ2-2,TRBD2,TRBV5-5,CASSFFTLAGPNTGELFF,TGTGCCAGCAGCTTCTTTACCCTAGCGGGCCCGAACACCGGGGAGCTGTTTTTT
.,TRBJ1-3,.,TRBV9,CASSDRDNSGNTIYF,TGTGCCAGCAGCGACCGGGACAACTCTGGAAACACCATATATTTT
.,TRBJ2-7,TRBD2,TRBV7-6,CASSSPTSGRYEQYF,TGTGCCAGCAGCTCCCCGACTAGCGGGAGGTACGAGCAGTACTTC
.,TRBJ2-7,.,TRBV20-1,CSARSGYEQYF,TGCAGTGCTAGGTCGGGGTACGAGCAGTACTTC
.,TRBJ1-5,TRBD1,TRBV6-5,CASSTTGDANQPQHF,TGTGCCAGCAGCACGACAGGGGATGCGAATCAGCCCCAGCATTTT
.,TRBJ2-1,TRBD2,TRBV19,CASSIGAGRDEQFF,TGTGCCAGTAGTATTGGAGCGGGGAGGGATGAGCAGTTCTTC
.,TRBJ2-7,TRBD1,TRBV27,CASSLRQGYEQYF,TGTGCCAGCAGTTTAAGACAGGGATACGAGCAGTACTTC
.,TRBJ2-1,TRBD2,TRBV4-3,CASSPDATSGIYNEQFF,TGCGCCAGCAGCCCAGACGCGACTAGCGGAATTTACAATGAGCAGTTCTTC